Listed here is a single T cell receptor (beta chain). This sample is drawn from a study of cytomegalovirus exposure and HLA in healthy donors. Per germline, CDR1 MNHEY and CDR2 SVGAGI. The CDR3 extends over 15 amino acids. V was clipped by 5 bases and J by 9 bases; unmatched bases: 13. Both 60 Vbeta primers and 13 Jbeta primers went into the PCR. Measured with immunoSEQ multiplex PCR; TCRdb has only the in-frame clones, and not every one. The profile shows about 140,000 clones, 61% of them singletons. This clonotype was obtained from a male donor in good health and CMV-seronegative. The sample was PBMCs. The chain is built from TRBV6-5 and TRBJ2-1, with 7 bases matching TRBD2. The CDR3 DNA sequence: TGTGCCAGCAGTCGCGGGGGAGGCTGGATTTCTGAGCAGTTCTTC. Residues: CASSRGGGWISEQFF.